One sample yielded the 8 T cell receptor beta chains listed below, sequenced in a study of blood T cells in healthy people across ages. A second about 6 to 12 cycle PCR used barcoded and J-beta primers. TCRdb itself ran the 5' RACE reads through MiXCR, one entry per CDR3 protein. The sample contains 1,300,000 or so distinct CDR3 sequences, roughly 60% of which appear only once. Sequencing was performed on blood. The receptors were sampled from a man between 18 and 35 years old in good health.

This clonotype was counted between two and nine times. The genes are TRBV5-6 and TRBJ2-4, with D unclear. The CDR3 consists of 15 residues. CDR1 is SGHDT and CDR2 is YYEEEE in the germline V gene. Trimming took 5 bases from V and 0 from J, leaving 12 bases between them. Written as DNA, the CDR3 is TGTGCCAGCAGTGGACGGATAATAGCCAAAAACATTCAGTACTTC. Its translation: CASSGRIIAKNIQYF.

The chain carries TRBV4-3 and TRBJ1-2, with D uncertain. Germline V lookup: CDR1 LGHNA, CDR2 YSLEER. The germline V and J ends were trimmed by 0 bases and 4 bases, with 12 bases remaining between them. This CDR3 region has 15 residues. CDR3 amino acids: CASSQDLPEAYGYTF. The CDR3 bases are TGCGCCAGCAGCCAAGATCTGCCTGAGGCCTATGGCTACACCTTC.

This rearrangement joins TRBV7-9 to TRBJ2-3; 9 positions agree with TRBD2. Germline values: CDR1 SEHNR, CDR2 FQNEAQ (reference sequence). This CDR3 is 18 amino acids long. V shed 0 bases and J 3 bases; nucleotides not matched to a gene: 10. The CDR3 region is CASSLATSGARGTDTQYF. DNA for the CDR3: TGTGCCAGCAGCTTAGCGACTAGCGGAGCCCGCGGGACAGATACGCAGTATTTT.

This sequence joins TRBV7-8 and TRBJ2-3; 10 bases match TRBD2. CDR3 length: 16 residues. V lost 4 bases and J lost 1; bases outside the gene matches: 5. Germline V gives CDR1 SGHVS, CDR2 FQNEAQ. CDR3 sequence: CASSSTSGAGTDTQYF. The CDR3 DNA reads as TGTGCCAGCAGCTCCACTAGCGGGGCCGGCACAGATACGCAGTATTTT.

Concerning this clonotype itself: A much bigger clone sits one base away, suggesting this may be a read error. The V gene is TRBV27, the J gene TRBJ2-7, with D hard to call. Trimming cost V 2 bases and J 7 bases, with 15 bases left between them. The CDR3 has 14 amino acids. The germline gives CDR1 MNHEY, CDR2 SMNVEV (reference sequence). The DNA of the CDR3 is TGTGCCAGCAGTTTAGGTATCACCTACAATGAGCAGTACTTC. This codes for CASSLGITYNEQYF.

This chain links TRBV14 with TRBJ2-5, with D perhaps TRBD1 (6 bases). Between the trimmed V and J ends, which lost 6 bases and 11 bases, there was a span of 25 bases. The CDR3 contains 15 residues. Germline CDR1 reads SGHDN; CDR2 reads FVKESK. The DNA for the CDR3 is TGTGCCAGCAGTGAACTACAGGGTGGCTACAATGAGCAGTACTTC. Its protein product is CASSELQGGYNEQYF.

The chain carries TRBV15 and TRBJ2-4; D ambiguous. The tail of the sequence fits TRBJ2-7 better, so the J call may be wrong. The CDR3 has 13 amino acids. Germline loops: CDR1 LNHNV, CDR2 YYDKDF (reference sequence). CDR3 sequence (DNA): TGTGCCACCAGCAGCGACAAACACTACGAGCAGTACTTC. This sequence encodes CATSSDKHYEQYF.

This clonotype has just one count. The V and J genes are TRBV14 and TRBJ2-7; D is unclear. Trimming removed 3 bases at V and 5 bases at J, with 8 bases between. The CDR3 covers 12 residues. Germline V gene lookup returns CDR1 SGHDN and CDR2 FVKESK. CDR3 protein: CASSHFRDEQYF. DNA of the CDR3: TGTGCCAGCAGCCATTTTAGGGACGAGCAGTACTTC.